A single sample gave rise to the 9 T cell receptor beta chains below, sequenced in a study of cytomegalovirus exposure and HLA in healthy donors. The PCR had 60 Vbeta and 13 Jbeta primers. The method was immunoSEQ multiplex PCR; TCRdb's version includes in-frame clones alone and lacks a portion of them. The sample yields 150,000 to 200,000 clones, around 68% seen once. Sequenced input: PBMCs. These receptors were obtained from a man under 40 in good health and CMV-seropositive.

The V call is TRBV30, the J call TRBJ1-1, with 7 bases lining up with TRBD1. The germline gives CDR1 GTSNPN, CDR2 SVGIG (reference sequence). With 0 bases clipped from V and 1 base from J, the junction kept 2 bases outside the gene matches. The CDR3 is 14 residues long. The CDR3 bases are TGTGCCTGGAGTGTGGGGACAGCGAACACTGAAGCTTTCTTT. Translating gives CAWSVGTANTEAFF.

The chain links TRBV7-3 to TRBJ2-7, with unresolved D. CDR1 SGHTA and CDR2 FQGTGA come from the germline V gene. CDR3 length equals 13 residues. Trimming took off 0 bases at V and 4 bases at J, with 7 bases between the two ends. In DNA form, the CDR3 reads TGTGCCAGCAGCTTAACTGAGGATTACGAGCAGTACTTC. It yields the protein CASSLTEDYEQYF.

The chain recombines TRBV5-1 with TRBJ1-1, with a tentative D call TRBD1 (5 bases). This CDR3 comprises 15 residues. Between the trimmed V and J ends, which lost 1 base and 8 bases, there was a span of 18 bases. Germline assignment: CDR1 SGHRS and CDR2 YFSETQ. This CDR3 is CASSLSRGFKVEAFF. The CDR3 DNA reads as TGCGCCAGCAGCTTGTCTCGGGGGTTTAAGGTAGAAGCTTTCTTT.

The V gene is TRBV6-1, the J gene TRBJ1-2; D might be TRBD1 (6 bases). Germline CDR1 MNHNS, CDR2 SASEGT. There are 13 residues in the CDR3. V was cut by 10 bases and J by 6 bases, with 18 bases left in between. CDR3 amino acids: CATVTDQGHGYTF. DNA for the CDR3: TGTGCCACCGTGACCGATCAGGGGCATGGCTACACCTTC.

The chain employs TRBV10-3 and TRBJ1-2; possible D gene TRBD1, 5 bases. The CDR3 has 14 residues. V was shortened by 4 bases and J by 3 bases, with 12 bases between the two germline ends. Germline V lookup: CDR1 ENHRY, CDR2 SYGVKD. DNA for the CDR3: TGTGCCATCAGTGCCAGGGATAGGGACTATGGCTACACCTTC. Protein product: CAISARDRDYGYTF.

In this sample, this clone turned up a few times. Here the CDR3 reads CASSTLTSLTEQYF. DNA of the CDR3: TGTGCCAGCAGTACCCTGACTAGTCTCACCGAGCAGTACTTC. This chain uses TRBV27 with TRBJ2-7; possible D gene TRBD2, 6 bases. Between the trimmed V and J ends, which lost 5 bases and 6 bases, there was a span of 17 bases. Germline-derived CDR1 and CDR2 are MNHEY and SMNVEV (reference sequence). The CDR3 consists of 14 residues.

In regard to this clone: A junction end diverges from the germline sequence, so it may reflect a read error. V usage is TRBV2 and J usage is TRBJ2-1; 10 nucleotides agree with TRBD1. In germline, CDR1 is SNHLY, CDR2 FYNNEI. This CDR3 has 12 residues. CDR3 region: CASSEDRTGGLF. CDR3 bases: TGTGCCAGCAGTGAAGACCGGACAGGGGGGCTCTTC.

The chain uses TRBV5-4 and TRBJ2-7, with D possibly matching TRBD1 (7 bases). The V end was cut by 0 bases, the J end by 6 bases, with 10 bases between. The CDR3 has 13 amino acids. CDR1 is SGHNT, CDR2 YYREEE, per germline (reference sequence). In nucleotides, the CDR3 is TGTGCCAGCAGCTTGGATCAGGGGGGCGAGCAGTACTTC. This translates into CASSLDQGGEQYF.

This clone was recorded only once. The gene calls are TRBV19 and TRBJ2-7, with 10 bases identical to TRBD2. This CDR3 spans 14 amino acids. With 6 bases clipped from V and 3 bases from J, the junction kept 5 bases outside the gene matches. Germline CDR1 reads LNHDA; CDR2 reads SQIVND (reference sequence). CDR3 protein: CASRVSGRDYEQYF. The CDR3 DNA sequence: TGTGCCAGTAGGGTCAGCGGGAGGGACTACGAGCAGTACTTC.